Below, 22 T cell receptor beta chains from the same sample are listed, as sequenced in a study of blood T cells in healthy people across ages. The second PCR ran about 6 to 12 cycles with a sample-barcoded 5' primer and J-beta primers. TCRdb ran MiXCR on the 5' RACE reads and lists one entry per CDR3 protein. The sample lists approximately 730,000 distinct CDR3 sequences, roughly 41% occurring once. The sequenced material came from blood. The receptors stem from an older woman in good health.

A few counts support this clonotype. The chain is built from TRBV5-1 and TRBJ2-5, with TRBD1 matching 12 bases. This CDR3 is built from 15 residues. J lost 6 bases, V lost 3 bases, and 6 bases had no gene match. Germline CDR1 and CDR2: SGHRS and YFSETQ. The CDR3 loop is CASSSGQGAGQTQYF. The CDR3 DNA follows: TGCGCCAGCAGCTCGGGACAGGGGGCCGGTCAGACCCAGTACTTC.

This clonotype was seen a handful of times. This rearrangement joins TRBV6-2 or TRBV6-3 to TRBJ1-2; 7 bases are shared with TRBD1. This CDR3 has 14 residues. The trim removed 7 bases at V and 6 bases at J, leaving 11 bases unmatched. Germline V gene lookup returns CDR1 MNHEY and CDR2 SVGEGT. DNA of the CDR3: TGTGCCAGCATCCCTACAGGGGAAATGGATGGCTACACCTTC. Its protein is CASIPTGEMDGYTF.

This chain uses TRBV11-1 with TRBJ2-1; D is perhaps TRBD1 (6 bases). V lost 3 bases to trimming and J lost 7 bases, with 16 bases between them. The CDR3 covers 15 residues. CDR1 and CDR2 (germline): SGHAT, FQDESV (reference sequence). The CDR3 reads CASSLATGGWNEQFF. The CDR3 bases are TGTGCCAGCAGCTTGGCGACAGGCGGGTGGAATGAGCAGTTCTTC.

V and J are TRBV5-1 and TRBJ2-3; the match to TRBD1 covers 9 bases. CDR3 length equals 17 residues. Germline V gene sequence: CDR1 SGHRS, CDR2 YFSETQ. Trimming cost V 2 bases and J 4 bases; bases outside gene matches: 11. CDR3 sequence reads: CASSLSGTGRVADTQYF. The DNA for the CDR3 is TGCGCCAGCAGCTTATCCGGGACAGGGAGGGTGGCAGATACGCAGTATTTT.

The chain uses TRBV20-1 and TRBJ2-7, with D perhaps matching TRBD1 (6 bases). The V and J ends lost 3 bases and 0 bases respectively, with 12 bases between them. CDR1 and CDR2 from the germline V gene are DFQATT and SNEGSKA (reference sequence). This CDR3 is built from 14 residues. The CDR3: CSARVDSSSYEQYF. In DNA, the CDR3 is TGCAGTGCTAGGGTGGACAGTAGCTCCTACGAGCAGTACTTC.

This sequence joins TRBV3-1 and TRBJ1-3, with a tentative D call TRBD1 (5 bases). The CDR3 is 14 amino acids. Germline V CDR1 and CDR2: LGHDT, YNNKEL (reference sequence). The V end lost 6 bases, the J end lost 1 base, and 10 bases lay between the germline ends. The CDR3 bases are TGTGCCAGCAGGGGGGTGGAATCTGGAAACACCATATATTTT. It codes for CASRGVESGNTIYF. Using reference TRBV3-1 and TRBJ1-3 for the parts outside the CDR3, the full variable domain is DTAVSQTPKYLVTQMGNDKSIKCEQNLGHDTMYWYKQDSKKFLKIMFSYNNKELIINETVPNRFSPKSPDKAHLNLHINSLELGDSAVYFCASRGVESGNTIYFGEGSWLTVV.

The chain's CDR3 is CASSLTGTISYEQYF. DNA of the CDR3: TGCGCCAGCAGCCTTACCGGGACCATTTCCTACGAGCAGTACTTC. This chain links TRBV5-1 with TRBJ2-7; tentatively, D is TRBD1 or TRBD2 (5 bases each). CDR1 SGHRS and CDR2 YFSETQ come from the germline V gene. V lost 4 bases, J lost 1 base, and 15 bases lay in between. This CDR3 is 15 amino acids long. Full variable domain (rest looked up from reference TRBV5-1 and TRBJ2-7): KAGVTQTPRYLIKTRGQQVTLSCSPISGHRSVSWYQQTPGQGLQFLFEYFSETQRNKGNFPGRFSGRQFSNSRSEMNVSTLELGDSALYLCASSLTGTISYEQYFGPGTRLTVT.

Note on this clonotype: A read error is possible here, since a much larger clone lies one base away. This chain joins TRBV4-1 and TRBJ2-7; 7 bases agree with TRBD1. This CDR3 region has 14 residues. Germline assignment: CDR1 MGHRA and CDR2 YSYEKL. J gave up 7 bases and V 4 bases, and 10 bases lay outside the gene matches. The CDR3 loop reads CASSLGIGGFEQYF. The CDR3 DNA reads as TGCGCCAGCAGCCTGGGGATAGGGGGCTTTGAGCAGTACTTC.

The rearrangement joins TRBV6-5 to TRBJ1-6; possible D gene TRBD1, 6 bases. The CDR3 sequence is 15 residues long. Per germline, CDR1 MNHEY and CDR2 SVGAGI. Trimming shortened V by 3 bases and J by 9 bases, and 15 bases separated the two germline ends. For the CDR3, the DNA is TGTGCCAGCAGTTATTCCGGAGACAGGCTTTCACCCCTCCACTTT. Residues: CASSYSGDRLSPLHF.

This clonotype was observed a few times. The V gene is TRBV7-6, the J gene TRBJ2-3, with D hard to call. Trimming pared 2 bases from V and 14 bases from J, leaving 14 bases between. Germline V gene lookup returns CDR1 SGHVS and CDR2 FNYEAQ. This CDR3 has 12 residues. The chain's CDR3 is CASSLNSLPLYF. The CDR3 nucleotides read TGTGCCAGCAGCTTAAACTCGCTGCCGTTGTATTTT.

This chain joins TRBV6-6 and TRBJ2-5; 13 bases line up with TRBD2. The ends lost 5 bases at V and 11 bases at J; junction bases unmatched: 14. Germline-derived CDR1 and CDR2 are MNHNY and SVGAGI (reference sequence). The CDR3 sequence is 16 residues long. The DNA for the CDR3 is TGTGCCAGCAGTACCGTCCGGACTAGCGGGAGCGATGAGCAGTACTTC. This encodes CASSTVRTSGSDEQYF.

This clonotype turned up a few times. The J gene is TRBJ1-5, the V gene TRBV6-6; TRBD1 might be the D (5 bases). This CDR3 has 14 residues. The V gene's germline CDR1 is MNHNY and CDR2 SVGAGI (reference sequence). The V and J ends lost 6 bases and 2 bases respectively, with 11 bases between them. For the CDR3, the DNA is TGTGCCAGCAGCGGGGGTGTGGGCAATCAGCCCCAGCATTTT. Translation gives CASSGGVGNQPQHF.

Of note for this clonotype: A much larger clone lies one base from this, so it may be a read error. J is TRBJ2-1 and V is TRBV5-1; TRBD2 is a possible D gene (5 bases). The end of the DNA is better explained by TRBJ2-7, so the J call may be wrong. Germline V gene sequence: CDR1 SGHRS, CDR2 YFSETQ. The CDR3 has 15 amino acids. The CDR3 loop reads CASSSGGDISNEQYF. The CDR3 DNA reads TGCGCCAGCAGCTCTGGAGGAGATATCTCCAATGAGCAGTACTTC.

This clonotype was found many times. The gene calls are TRBV24-1 and TRBJ2-1; D ambiguous. V dropped 2 bases and J dropped 12 bases, with 10 bases sitting between them. CDR3 size: 12 residues. CDR1 KGHDR and CDR2 SFDVKD come from the germline V gene. As DNA, the CDR3 is TGTGCCACCAGTGATTGGGGTTCCCGGCAGTTCTTC. Amino acid sequence: CATSDWGSRQFF.

There are many counts of this clonotype. The CDR3 protein is CASSWGRDDTQYF. The CDR3 bases are TGTGCCAGCAGTTGGGGTAGGGATGATACGCAGTATTTT. V is TRBV12-3 or TRBV12-4 and J is TRBJ2-3; no clear D. This CDR3 is 13 amino acids long. The V end lost 4 bases, the J end lost 6 bases, and 11 bases lay between the germline ends.

With regard to this clonotype: Since the CDR3 does not end with the conserved phenylalanine or tryptophan, this likely comes from a read error. V usage is TRBV9 and J usage is TRBJ2-3, with a possible D match to TRBD2 (6 bases). The CDR3 extends over 15 amino acids. In germline, CDR1 is SGDLS, CDR2 YYNGEE. Between the trimmed V and J ends, which lost 0 bases and 3 bases, there was a span of 11 bases. The CDR3 region is CASSVVGGWTDTQYL. CDR3 coding DNA: TGTGCCAGCAGCGTAGTGGGGGGATGGACAGATACGCAGTATTTG.

In this sample, this clonotype turned up a few times. A much larger clonotype is one base distant, so this may be a read error. The J gene is TRBJ2-5, the V gene TRBV20-1; the D gene is possibly TRBD2 (7 bases). This CDR3 region has 16 residues. Germline V CDR1 and CDR2: DFQATT, SNEGSKA (reference sequence). With 0 bases removed from V and 11 bases from J, the gap between germline ends came to 25 bases. CDR3 nucleotides: TGCAGTGCTAGAGATGCCGGGGGGCCGAGGGTCAATGAGCAGTACTTC. This codes for CSARDAGGPRVNEQYF.

On this clonotype: Being one base from a much bigger clone, this may be a read error. The chain uses TRBV12-5 and TRBJ2-7; D perhaps matches TRBD2 (5 bases). Germline V gene lookup returns CDR1 LGHNT and CDR2 FRNRAP. This CDR3 contains 16 residues. Written as DNA, the CDR3 is TGTGCTAGTGCCCAAAGGGTACGGGATAGCTCCTACGGGCAGTACTTC. Translated: CASAQRVRDSSYGQYF.

This clonotype was counted only a few times. CDR3 amino acids: CASTQGLAESYNEQFF. As DNA, the CDR3 is TGTGCCAGCACCCAGGGACTAGCGGAATCCTACAATGAGCAGTTCTTC. The chain uses TRBV2 and TRBJ2-1; 11 bases are shared with TRBD2. The CDR3 is made up of 16 amino acids. Germline-derived CDR1 and CDR2 are SNHLY and FYNNEI. The J segment lost 1 base and the V segment lost 7 bases, leaving 6 bases of the junction unmatched.

This clonotype was seen a single time. This chain joins TRBV18 and TRBJ1-6; D is undetermined. The CDR3 covers 11 residues. The germline gives CDR1 KGHSH, CDR2 LQKENI. The V gene lost 5 bases and the J gene lost 18 bases, with 14 bases spanning the gap. The CDR3 DNA reads as TGTGCCAGCTCAGCAGCGGAGGCCCCCCACTTT. Translated: CASSAAEAPHF. The full variable domain, its missing parts supplied by reference TRBV18 and TRBJ1-6, is NAGVMQNPRHLVRRRGQEARLRCSPMKGHSHVYWYRQLPEEGLKFMVYLQKENIIDESGMPKERFSAEFPKEGPSILRIQQVVRGDSAAYFCASSAAEAPHFGNGTRLTVT.

This clonotype came up many times. V is TRBV12-3 or TRBV12-4 and J is TRBJ1-2, with D hard to call. Between the trimmed V and J ends, which lost 0 bases and 6 bases, there was a span of 11 bases. CDR3 length: 14 residues. The CDR3: CASSLASRVNGYTF. DNA for the CDR3: TGTGCCAGCAGTTTAGCCTCTCGGGTAAATGGCTACACCTTC.

This clonotype was seen a single time. A read error is possible here, since a much larger clone lies one base away. V is TRBV14 and J is TRBJ2-3; a weak D match, TRBD1 (6 bases). Trimming shortened V by 8 bases and J by 9 bases, and 9 bases separated the two germline ends. The CDR3 has 10 amino acids. CDR1 is SGHDN, CDR2 FVKESK, per germline. The CDR3 sequence: CASGGGTQYF. The CDR3 region has the DNA TGTGCCAGCGGGGGCGGCACGCAGTATTTT.